The 30 T cell receptor beta chains given below trace back to one sample, sequenced in a study of vaccination effects on CD4 cells after COVID-19. TCRdb's copy holds only in-frame clones and misses some; the assay was immunoSEQ multiplex PCR. The sample has 72,000 or so clones; around two thirds are singletons. After less than twelve days in culture, the CD4+ T cells were isolated. Vaccination of participants consisted of two doses of either the BNT162b2 or mRNA-1273 vaccine. These receptors have no known antigen. Sample: CD4+ T cells from PBMCs cultured without peptide, taken after COVID-19 vaccination. These receptors all stem from a human donor who received a COVID-19 vaccine.

V gene TRBV9 combines with J gene TRBJ2-3; no clear D gene. Germline V gene lookup returns CDR1 SGDLS and CDR2 YYNGEE. The CDR3 is 15 residues long. The V gene lost 0 bases and the J gene lost 0 bases, with 8 bases spanning the gap. The DNA for the CDR3 is TGTGCCAGCAGCGTAGCGGTTGTAAGCACAGATACGCAGTATTTT. Translated, it gives CASSVAVVSTDTQYF.

The rearrangement joins TRBV5-1 to TRBJ2-3; possible D gene TRBD2, 6 bases. Between the trimmed V and J ends, which lost 0 bases and 1 base, there was a span of 9 bases. From germline, CDR1 is SGHRS and CDR2 YFSETQ. CDR3 size: 15 residues. The CDR3 DNA sequence: TGCGCCAGCAGCTTGGGGGGGACTGGCACAGATACGCAGTATTTT. Protein product: CASSLGGTGTDTQYF.

This chain joins TRBV6-5 and TRBJ2-4; D assignment may be TRBD1 or TRBD2 (5 bases each). Germline V gene lookup returns CDR1 MNHEY and CDR2 SVGAGI. The CDR3 loop spans 14 amino acids. The V gene lost 7 bases and the J gene lost 1 base, with 11 bases spanning the gap. The CDR3 coding sequence is TGTGCCAGCACCTCCGGGACGGCCAAAAACATTCAGTACTTC. It codes for CASTSGTAKNIQYF.

V and J are TRBV6-2 or TRBV6-3 and TRBJ1-2, with a tentative D call TRBD1 (6 bases). Germline V gene lookup returns CDR1 MNHEY and CDR2 SVGEGT. The CDR3 is made up of 15 amino acids. V lost 5 bases and J lost 2, with 15 bases in between. CDR3 bases: TGTGCCAGCAGTAACGGGGCAGGGGCCAACTATGGCTACACCTTC. Its protein is CASSNGAGANYGYTF.

This chain uses TRBV18 with TRBJ1-2, with a weak D call TRBD1 (5 bases). V was shortened by 2 bases and J by 3 bases, with 16 bases between the two germline ends. The CDR3 sequence is 16 residues long. Germline CDR1 reads KGHSH; CDR2 reads LQKENI. CDR3 amino acids: CASSPGTGGSYYGYTF. For the CDR3, the DNA is TGTGCCAGCTCACCAGGGACCGGGGGAAGTTACTATGGCTACACCTTC.

The V and J genes are TRBV18 and TRBJ2-2, with unresolved D. Trimming cost V 3 bases and J 5 bases, with 10 bases left between them. The CDR3 has 14 amino acids. CDR1 KGHSH and CDR2 LQKENI come from the germline V gene. CDR3 region: CASSPQLNTGELFF. The CDR3 bases are TGTGCCAGCTCACCGCAGCTTAATACCGGGGAGCTGTTTTTT.

The J gene is TRBJ2-4, the V gene TRBV27; TRBD1 aligns across 7 bases. Germline V CDR1 and CDR2: MNHEY, SMNVEV (reference sequence). The CDR3 length is 14 residues. Germline trimming cut 4 bases from V and 8 bases from J; bases unmatched to any gene: 8. CDR3 protein: CASSSLQGLHIQYF. The DNA for the CDR3 is TGTGCCAGCAGTTCCCTACAGGGGTTACACATTCAGTACTTC.

The chain links TRBV19 to TRBJ1-1; D uncertain. The V gene lost 6 bases and the J gene lost 1 base, with 18 bases spanning the gap. CDR1 and CDR2 from the germline V gene are LNHDA and SQIVND (reference sequence). CDR3 length: 16 residues. The CDR3 sequence: CASSPSLGIPNTEAFF. For the CDR3, the DNA is TGTGCCAGTAGCCCTAGCCTAGGGATCCCGAACACTGAAGCTTTCTTT.

The J gene is TRBJ1-2, the V gene TRBV12-3 or TRBV12-4, with D unclear. The CDR3 is made up of 12 amino acids. Trimming removed 6 bases at V and 8 bases at J, with 13 bases between. This CDR3 is CASSYILRGYTF. CDR3 nucleotides: TGTGCCAGCAGCTACATTCTTCGAGGCTACACCTTC.

This clone was counted a single time. V and J are TRBV7-9 and TRBJ2-7, with a possible D match to TRBD1 (6 bases). CDR3 size: 13 residues. The V and J ends lost 2 bases and 5 bases respectively, with 10 bases between them. The V gene's germline CDR1 is SEHNR and CDR2 FQNEAQ (reference sequence). CDR3 amino acids: CASSLSGGDEQYV. The CDR3 bases are TGTGCCAGCAGCTTAAGTGGGGGCGACGAGCAGTACGTC.

The J gene is TRBJ2-5, the V gene TRBV7-2; D remains ambiguous. Between the trimmed V and J ends, which lost 0 bases and 5 bases, there was a span of 10 bases. The CDR3 length is 14 residues. Germline CDR1 SGHTA, CDR2 FQGNSA. This chain's CDR3 is CASSLALASETQYF. The CDR3 DNA follows: TGTGCCAGCAGCTTAGCGCTCGCCAGTGAGACCCAGTACTTC.

This chain uses TRBV6-5 with TRBJ1-6, with TRBD1 matching 12 bases. The CDR3 extends over 16 amino acids. Germline V gives CDR1 MNHEY, CDR2 SVGAGI. V lost 2 bases and J lost 7; bases outside the gene matches: 3. CDR3 sequence reads: CASSYLGQGANSPLHF. The CDR3 region has the DNA TGTGCCAGCAGTTACCTGGGACAGGGGGCAAATTCACCCCTCCACTTT.

CDR3 region: CASSHIGVGLTVYGYTF. CDR3 sequence (DNA): TGTGCCAGCAGCCATATCGGGGTCGGGTTAACTGTCTATGGCTACACCTTC. The chain links TRBV3-1 (or the pseudogene TRBV3-2) to TRBJ1-2; the D is unclear. Deletions cut 3 bases from V and 4 bases from J, with 21 bases between. The length of the CDR3 is 17 residues. CDR1 and CDR2 (germline): LGHDT, YNNKEL (reference sequence).

The rearrangement joins TRBV6-4 to TRBJ2-3, with D tentatively TRBD2 (6 bases). Trimming removed 4 bases from V and 1 base from J, with 6 bases in between. From germline, CDR1 is MRHNA and CDR2 SNTAGT. CDR3 length: 13 residues. Here the CDR3 reads CASSAGGTDTQYF. The CDR3 coding sequence is TGTGCCAGCAGTGCGGGGGGCACAGATACGCAGTATTTT.

This chain joins TRBV5-1 and TRBJ2-1, with 8 bases lining up with TRBD2. Germline CDR1 and CDR2: SGHRS and YFSETQ. After removal of 0 bases from V and 5 bases from J, the junction contained 7 bases not matched to a gene. The CDR3 has 16 residues. The CDR3 reads CASSLELRGGNNEQFF. The DNA for the CDR3 is TGCGCCAGCAGCTTGGAGCTACGGGGGGGCAACAATGAGCAGTTCTTC. Variable domain in full (rest from reference TRBV5-1 and TRBJ2-1): KAGVTQTPRYLIKTRGQQVTLSCSPISGHRSVSWYQQTPGQGLQFLFEYFSETQRNKGNFPGRFSGRQFSNSRSEMNVSTLELGDSALYLCASSLELRGGNNEQFFGPGTRLTVL.

The chain uses TRBV6-2 or TRBV6-3 and TRBJ2-1; 8 positions agree with TRBD2. Germline V gene lookup returns CDR1 MNHEY and CDR2 SVGEGT. The CDR3 loop spans 15 amino acids. With V trimmed by 0 bases and J by 3 bases, 1 base remained unmatched. CDR3 amino acids: CASSYSSGGYNEQFF. In DNA, the CDR3 is TGTGCCAGCAGTTACTCCAGCGGGGGCTACAATGAGCAGTTCTTC.

The chain combines TRBV4-1 with TRBJ1-6, with TRBD1 matching over 8 bases. The germline V gene encodes CDR1 MGHRA and CDR2 YSYEKL. V lost 4 bases, J lost 6 bases, and 5 bases stayed unmatched. The CDR3 is 15 residues long. CDR3 coding DNA: TGCGCCAGCAGCCCGAGGACAGGGCCTAATTCACCCCTCCACTTT. The encoded protein is CASSPRTGPNSPLHF.

The rearrangement joins TRBV6-5 to TRBJ1-2; tentatively, D is TRBD1 (6 bases). CDR1 is MNHEY and CDR2 is SVGAGI in the germline V gene. V lost 10 bases to trimming and J lost 8 bases, with 17 bases between them. The CDR3 runs 12 residues. In DNA form, the CDR3 reads TGTGCCACCCTGGGGGCAGGTCTAGGCTACACCTTC. Its translation is CATLGAGLGYTF.

V gene TRBV5-4 combines with J gene TRBJ1-1; D is possibly TRBD1 (5 bases). V lost 5 bases, J lost 4 bases, and 18 bases lay in between. The germline V gene encodes CDR1 SGHNT and CDR2 YYREEE (reference sequence). This CDR3 has 15 amino acids. The CDR3 sequence is CASRPAKRGITEAFF. The CDR3, as DNA: TGTGCCAGCAGACCTGCGAAGAGGGGTATCACTGAAGCTTTCTTT. Variable domain in full (rest from reference TRBV5-4 and TRBJ1-1): ETGVTQSPTHLIKTRGQQVTLRCSSQSGHNTVSWYQQALGQGPQFIFQYYREEENGRGNFPPRFSGLQFPNYSSELNVNALELDDSALYLCASRPAKRGITEAFFGQGTRLTVV.

The V gene is TRBV19, the J gene TRBJ2-4; maybe TRBD1 (6 bases). This CDR3 comprises 15 residues. The germline V gene has CDR1 LNHDA and CDR2 SQIVND (reference sequence). V lost 0 bases and J lost 3, with 9 bases in between. CDR3 loop: CASSIDRGGKNIQYF. The CDR3 DNA follows: TGTGCCAGTAGTATAGACAGGGGCGGCAAAAACATTCAGTACTTC.

The chain couples TRBV9 to TRBJ2-5; D is unresolved. Trimming removed 0 bases from V and 5 bases from J, with 14 bases in between. CDR3 length: 15 amino acids. Looked up from germline, CDR1 is SGDLS and CDR2 is YYNGEE. CDR3 DNA: TGTGCCAGCAGCGTAGGTCGTACCCCTCTTGAGACCCAGTACTTC. As protein: CASSVGRTPLETQYF.

The CDR3 here is CATSHSSGTKNTGELFF. CDR3 bases: TGTGCCACCAGCCACTCTTCCGGGACCAAGAACACCGGGGAGCTGTTTTTT. V and J are TRBV24-1 and TRBJ2-2; D may be TRBD1 or TRBD2 (5 bases each). CDR1 and CDR2 from the germline V gene are KGHDR and SFDVKD. The CDR3 has 17 amino acids. The V gene lost 7 bases and the J gene lost 1 base, with 18 bases spanning the gap.

The chain joins TRBV24-1 to TRBJ1-2; unclear D gene. CDR1 is KGHDR, CDR2 SFDVKD, per germline. V shed 6 bases and J shed 1 base, with 8 bases lying between them. The CDR3 length is 13 residues. Here the CDR3 DNA reads TGTGCCACCAGTCTCGGCATTAACTATGGCTACACCTTC. It yields the protein CATSLGINYGYTF.

The V and J genes are TRBV24-1 and TRBJ2-2, with 7 bases matching TRBD1. V trimming: 4 bases; J trimming: 7 bases; junction bases outside the gene matches: 8. Germline lookup yields CDR1 KGHDR and CDR2 SFDVKD. CDR3 length: 15 amino acids. CDR3 bases: TGTGCCACCAGTGACCCTACAGGGGTTAACGGGGAGCTGTTTTTT. It specifies CATSDPTGVNGELFF.

The chain is built from TRBV6-6 and TRBJ2-7; TRBD1 is a possible D gene (5 bases). Germline values: CDR1 MNHNY, CDR2 SVGAGI (reference sequence). V lost 5 bases to trimming and J lost 6 bases, with 11 bases between them. The CDR3 consists of 12 residues. Here the CDR3 reads CASSQGLTEQYV. For the CDR3, the DNA is TGTGCCAGCAGTCAGGGTCTTACCGAGCAGTACGTC.

The J gene is TRBJ2-4, the V gene TRBV11-1; the D is unclear. CDR1 is SGHAT, CDR2 FQDESV, per germline (reference sequence). Trimming took off 3 bases at V and 9 bases at J, with 6 bases between the two ends. The CDR3 extends over 11 amino acids. The CDR3 region is CASSFSAIQYF. The CDR3 DNA sequence: TGTGCCAGCAGCTTCAGTGCCATTCAGTACTTC. The entire variable domain, with the rest obtained from reference TRBV11-1 and TRBJ2-4, is as follows: EAEVAQSPRYKITEKSQAVAFWCDPISGHATLYWYRQILGQGPELLVQFQDESVVDDSQLPKDRFSAERLKGVDSTLKIQPAELGDSAMYLCASSFSAIQYFGAGTRLSVL.

This sequence joins TRBV5-4 and TRBJ2-5; D may be TRBD1 (5 bases). The ends were cut back, 4 bases at V and 0 bases at J, with 10 bases in the middle. Germline lookup yields CDR1 SGHNT and CDR2 YYREEE (reference sequence). This CDR3 contains 14 residues. CDR3 region: CASSPDRYQETQYF. CDR3 bases: TGTGCCAGCAGCCCTGACAGATACCAAGAGACCCAGTACTTC.

The genes are TRBV6-6 and TRBJ2-5; D assignment may be TRBD1 or TRBD2 (7 bases each). CDR3 length equals 13 residues. The germline gives CDR1 MNHNY, CDR2 SVGAGI (reference sequence). V lost 7 bases, J lost 5 bases, and 14 bases lay in between. The CDR3 reads CASTPRGGETQYF. The CDR3 nucleotides are TGTGCCAGCACACCCAGGGGGGGGGAGACCCAGTACTTC.

The chain joins TRBV28 to TRBJ2-5; D call uncertain. This CDR3 contains 13 residues. The germline V gene encodes CDR1 MDHEN and CDR2 SYDVKM. Trimming stripped 3 bases from V and 2 bases from J, with 7 bases between. The CDR3 loop reads CASSLLQQETQYF. The CDR3 DNA is TGTGCCAGCAGTTTGCTACAACAAGAGACCCAGTACTTC.

V gene TRBV24-1 combines with J gene TRBJ2-2; D uncertain. Trimming removed 4 bases from V and 8 bases from J, with 10 bases in between. Germline loops: CDR1 KGHDR, CDR2 SFDVKD. There are 13 residues in the CDR3. CDR3 nucleotide sequence: TGTGCCACCAGTGACCTAAATAGGGGGGAGCTGTTTTTT. Translation gives CATSDLNRGELFF.